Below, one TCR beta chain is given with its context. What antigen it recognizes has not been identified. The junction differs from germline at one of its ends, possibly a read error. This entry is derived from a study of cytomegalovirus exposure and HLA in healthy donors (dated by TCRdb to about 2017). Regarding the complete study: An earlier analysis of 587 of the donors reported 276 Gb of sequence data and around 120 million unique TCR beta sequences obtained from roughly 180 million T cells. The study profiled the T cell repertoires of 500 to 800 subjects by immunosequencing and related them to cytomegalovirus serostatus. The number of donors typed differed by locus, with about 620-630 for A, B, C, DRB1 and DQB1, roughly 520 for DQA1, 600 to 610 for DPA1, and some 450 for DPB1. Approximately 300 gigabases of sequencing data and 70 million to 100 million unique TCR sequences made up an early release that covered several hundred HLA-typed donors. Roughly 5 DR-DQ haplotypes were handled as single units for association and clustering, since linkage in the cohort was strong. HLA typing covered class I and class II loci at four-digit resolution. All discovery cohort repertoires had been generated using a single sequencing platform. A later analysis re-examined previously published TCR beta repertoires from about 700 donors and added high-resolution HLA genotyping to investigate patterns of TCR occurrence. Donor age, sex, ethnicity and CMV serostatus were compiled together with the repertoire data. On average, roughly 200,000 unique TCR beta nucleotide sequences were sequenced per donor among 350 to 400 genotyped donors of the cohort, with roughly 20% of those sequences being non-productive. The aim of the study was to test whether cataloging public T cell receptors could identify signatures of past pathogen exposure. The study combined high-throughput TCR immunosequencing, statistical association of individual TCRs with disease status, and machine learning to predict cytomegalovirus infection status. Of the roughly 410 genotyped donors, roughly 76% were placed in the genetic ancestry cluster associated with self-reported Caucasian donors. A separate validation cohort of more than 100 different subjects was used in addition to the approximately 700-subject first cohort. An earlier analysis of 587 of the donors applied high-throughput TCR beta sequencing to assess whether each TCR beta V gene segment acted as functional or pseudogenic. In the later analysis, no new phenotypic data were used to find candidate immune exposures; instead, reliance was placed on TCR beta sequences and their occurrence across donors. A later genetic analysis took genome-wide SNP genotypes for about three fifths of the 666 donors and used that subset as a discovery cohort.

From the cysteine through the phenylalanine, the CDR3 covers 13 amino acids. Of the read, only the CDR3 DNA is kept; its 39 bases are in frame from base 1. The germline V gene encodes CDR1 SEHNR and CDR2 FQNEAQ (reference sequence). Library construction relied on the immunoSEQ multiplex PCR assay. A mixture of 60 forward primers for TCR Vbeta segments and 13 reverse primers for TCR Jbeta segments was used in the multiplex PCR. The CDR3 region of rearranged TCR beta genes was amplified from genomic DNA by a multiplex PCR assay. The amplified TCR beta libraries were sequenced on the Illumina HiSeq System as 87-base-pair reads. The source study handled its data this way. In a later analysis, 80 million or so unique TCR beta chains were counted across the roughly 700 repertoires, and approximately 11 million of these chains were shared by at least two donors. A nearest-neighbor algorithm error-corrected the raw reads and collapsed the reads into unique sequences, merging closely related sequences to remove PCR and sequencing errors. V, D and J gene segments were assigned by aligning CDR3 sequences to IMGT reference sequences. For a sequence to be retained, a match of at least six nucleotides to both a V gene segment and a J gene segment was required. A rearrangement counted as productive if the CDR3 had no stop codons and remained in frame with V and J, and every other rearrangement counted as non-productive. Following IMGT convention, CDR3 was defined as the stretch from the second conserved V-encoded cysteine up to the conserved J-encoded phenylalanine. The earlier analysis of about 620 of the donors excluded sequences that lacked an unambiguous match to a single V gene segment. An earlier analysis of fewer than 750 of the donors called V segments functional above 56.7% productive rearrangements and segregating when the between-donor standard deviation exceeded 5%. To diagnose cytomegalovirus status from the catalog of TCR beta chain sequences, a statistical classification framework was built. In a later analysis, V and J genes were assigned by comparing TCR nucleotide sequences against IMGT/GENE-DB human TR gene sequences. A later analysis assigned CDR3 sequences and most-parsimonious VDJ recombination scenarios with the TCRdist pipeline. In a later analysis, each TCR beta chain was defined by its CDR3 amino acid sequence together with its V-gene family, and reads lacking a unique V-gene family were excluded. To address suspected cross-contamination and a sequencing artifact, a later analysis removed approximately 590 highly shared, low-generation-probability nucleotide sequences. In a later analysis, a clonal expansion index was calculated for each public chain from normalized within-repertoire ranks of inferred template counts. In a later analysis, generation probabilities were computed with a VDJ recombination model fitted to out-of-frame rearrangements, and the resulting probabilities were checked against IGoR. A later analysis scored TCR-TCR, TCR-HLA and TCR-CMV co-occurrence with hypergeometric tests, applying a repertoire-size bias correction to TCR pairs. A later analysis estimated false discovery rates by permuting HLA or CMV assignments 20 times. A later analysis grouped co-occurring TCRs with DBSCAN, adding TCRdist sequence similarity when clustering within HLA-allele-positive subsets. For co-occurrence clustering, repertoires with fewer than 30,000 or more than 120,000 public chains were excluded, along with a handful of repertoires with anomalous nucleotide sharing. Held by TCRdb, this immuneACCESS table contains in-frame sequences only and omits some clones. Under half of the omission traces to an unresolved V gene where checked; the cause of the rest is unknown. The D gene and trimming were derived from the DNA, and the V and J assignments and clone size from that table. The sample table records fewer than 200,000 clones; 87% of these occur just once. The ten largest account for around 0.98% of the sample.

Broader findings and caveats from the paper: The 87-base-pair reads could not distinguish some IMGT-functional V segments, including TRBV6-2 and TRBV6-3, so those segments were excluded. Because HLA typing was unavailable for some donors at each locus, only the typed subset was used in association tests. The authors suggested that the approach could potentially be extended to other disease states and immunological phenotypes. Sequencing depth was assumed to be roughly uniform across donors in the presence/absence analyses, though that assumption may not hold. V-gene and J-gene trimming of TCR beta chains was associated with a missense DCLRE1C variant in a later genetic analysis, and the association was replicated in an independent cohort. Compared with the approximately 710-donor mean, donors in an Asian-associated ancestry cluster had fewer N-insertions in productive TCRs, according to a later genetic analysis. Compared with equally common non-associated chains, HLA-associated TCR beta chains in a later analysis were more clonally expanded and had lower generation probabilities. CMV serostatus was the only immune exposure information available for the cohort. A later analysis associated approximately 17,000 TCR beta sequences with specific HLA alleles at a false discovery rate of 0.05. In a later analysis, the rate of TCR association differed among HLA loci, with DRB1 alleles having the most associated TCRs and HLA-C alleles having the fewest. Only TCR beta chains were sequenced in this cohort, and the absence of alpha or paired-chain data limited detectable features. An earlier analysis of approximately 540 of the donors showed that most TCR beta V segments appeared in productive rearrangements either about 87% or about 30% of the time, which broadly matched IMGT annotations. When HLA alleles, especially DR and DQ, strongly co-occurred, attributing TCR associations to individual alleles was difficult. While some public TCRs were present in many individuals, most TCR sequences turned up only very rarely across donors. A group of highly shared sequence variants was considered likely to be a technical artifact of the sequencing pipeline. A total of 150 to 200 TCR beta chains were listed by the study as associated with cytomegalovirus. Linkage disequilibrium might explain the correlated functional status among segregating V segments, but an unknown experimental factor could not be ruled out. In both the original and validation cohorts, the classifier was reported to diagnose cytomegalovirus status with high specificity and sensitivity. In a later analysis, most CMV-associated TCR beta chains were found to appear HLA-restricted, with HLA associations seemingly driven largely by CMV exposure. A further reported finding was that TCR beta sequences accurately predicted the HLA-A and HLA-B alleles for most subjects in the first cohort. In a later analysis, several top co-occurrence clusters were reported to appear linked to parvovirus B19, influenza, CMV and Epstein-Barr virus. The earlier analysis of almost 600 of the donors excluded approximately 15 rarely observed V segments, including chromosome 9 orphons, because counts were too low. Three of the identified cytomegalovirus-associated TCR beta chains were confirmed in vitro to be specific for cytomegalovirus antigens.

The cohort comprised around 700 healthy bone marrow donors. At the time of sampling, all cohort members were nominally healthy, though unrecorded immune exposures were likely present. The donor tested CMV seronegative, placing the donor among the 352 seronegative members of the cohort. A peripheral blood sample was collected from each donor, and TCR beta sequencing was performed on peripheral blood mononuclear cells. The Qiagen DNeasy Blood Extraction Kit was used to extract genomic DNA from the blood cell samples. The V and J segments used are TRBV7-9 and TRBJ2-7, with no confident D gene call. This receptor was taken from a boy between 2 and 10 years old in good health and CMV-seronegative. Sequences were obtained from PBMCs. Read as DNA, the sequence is TGTTCCAGCGTCGACGGAGTGAGATCCGAGCAGTACTTC. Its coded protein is CSSVDGVRSEQYF.